The 23 T cell receptor beta chains reported below all come from one sample, sequenced in a study of CD8 T cells in ankylosing spondylitis. MiXCR, applied by TCRdb to the 5' RACE reads, yields one record per CDR3 protein. This table holds around 180,000 distinct CDR3 sequences, 18% found once. Source material: blood, either unsorted or a sorted T cell fraction (not recorded which). The receptors stem from a male donor between 5 and 29 years old with ankylosing spondylitis or in good health (not recorded which).

The V gene is TRBV3-1, the J gene TRBJ2-5; TRBD1 matches at 7 bases. The CDR3 length is 15 residues. Germline CDR1 reads LGHDT; CDR2 reads YNNKEL (reference sequence). The trim removed 2 bases at V and 5 bases at J, leaving 8 bases unmatched. The CDR3 spells CASSQRTGSVETQYF. For the CDR3, the DNA is TGTGCCAGCAGCCAAAGGACAGGCAGTGTGGAGACCCAGTACTTC.

This clonotype was found many times. V is TRBV2 and J is TRBJ1-2; 10 nucleotides match TRBD1. This CDR3 region has 14 residues. Trimming removed 8 bases from V and 7 bases from J; junction bases left unmatched: 10. The germline V gene has CDR1 SNHLY and CDR2 FYNNEI. CDR3: CASRPFGTGVGYTF. CDR3 in DNA: TGTGCCAGCCGGCCCTTCGGGACAGGGGTTGGCTACACCTTC.

This clonotype appeared a single time. The chain links TRBV7-3 to TRBJ2-2; D possibly uses TRBD1 or TRBD2 (5 bases each). Trimming pared 5 bases from V and 1 base from J, leaving 11 bases between. Germline values: CDR1 SGHTA, CDR2 FQGTGA. CDR3 length: 15 residues. The CDR3 DNA reads TGTGCCAGCAGCCCCACGGGGCAGAACACCGGGGAGCTGTTTTTT. This sequence encodes CASSPTGQNTGELFF.

This clonotype was seen once. This chain uses TRBV20-1 with TRBJ2-5; TRBD2 agrees at 10 bases. The CDR3 is 16 residues long. In germline, CDR1 is DFQATT, CDR2 SNEGSKA (reference sequence). V shed 2 bases and J 1 base; nucleotides not matched to a gene: 7. CDR3 nucleotides: TGCAGTGCTAGACTAGCGGGAGTGGGATTCCAAGAGACCCAGTACTTC. Protein product: CSARLAGVGFQETQYF.

The chain combines TRBV24-1 with TRBJ2-6, with 7 bases fitting TRBD2. Germline V lookup: CDR1 KGHDR, CDR2 SFDVKD. V trimming: 2 bases; J trimming: 4 bases; junction bases outside the gene matches: 13. The CDR3 is 19 amino acids. CDR3 region: CATSDWTRGDGAGANVLTF. The CDR3 bases are TGTGCCACCAGTGATTGGACTAGAGGCGATGGGGCCGGGGCCAACGTCCTGACTTTC.

This clonotype appeared many times. The chain links TRBV6-1 to TRBJ1-1; a weak D match, TRBD1 (6 bases). The V end lost 6 bases, the J end lost 4 bases, and 12 bases lay between the germline ends. In germline, CDR1 is MNHNS, CDR2 SASEGT. The CDR3 length is 13 residues. CDR3 in amino acids: CASSRGWVTEAFF. The CDR3 nucleotides are TGTGCCAGCAGCAGGGGATGGGTCACTGAAGCTTTCTTT.

This clonotype was observed many times. This chain links TRBV20-1 with TRBJ2-5; D call uncertain. The germline V and J ends were trimmed by 0 bases and 2 bases, with 13 bases remaining between them. Germline V CDR1 and CDR2: DFQATT, SNEGSKA (reference sequence). There are 15 residues in the CDR3. The CDR3, as DNA: TGCAGTGCTAGAGACCTCTGGGGTACTCAAGAGACCCAGTACTTC. It codes for CSARDLWGTQETQYF.

V and J are TRBV7-6 and TRBJ2-1; D gene ambiguous. CDR1 is SGHVS and CDR2 is FNYEAQ in the germline V gene. Trimming took 6 bases from V and 14 from J, leaving 11 bases between them. This CDR3 region has 10 residues. The CDR3 DNA is TGTGCCAGCAGGAAGGGTCTGGAGTTCTTC. Its protein product is CASRKGLEFF.

This clonotype was counted many times. V gene TRBV10-3 combines with J gene TRBJ2-1, with 15 bases matching TRBD2. There are 16 residues in the CDR3. Germline V gene data show CDR1 as ENHRY and CDR2 as SYGVKD. The V gene end was trimmed by 4 bases and the J gene end by 7 bases; junction bases not matched to a gene: 5. The CDR3 region is CAISGTSGRVSNEQFF. Here the CDR3 DNA reads TGTGCCATCAGTGGGACTAGCGGGAGGGTTTCGAATGAGCAGTTCTTC.

This clonotype was found many times. The CDR3: CASIGREGREQYF. In nucleotides, the CDR3 is TGTGCCAGTATTGGGCGGGAGGGCCGCGAGCAGTACTTC. The chain has TRBV27 and TRBJ2-7, with 9 bases that match TRBD2. The V gene end was trimmed by 9 bases and the J gene end by 6 bases; junction bases not matched to a gene: 9. Germline values: CDR1 MNHEY, CDR2 SMNVEV (reference sequence). The CDR3 has 13 residues.

This clonotype was recorded at least ten times. This sequence joins TRBV18 and TRBJ2-3; D not resolved. V was shortened by 1 base and J by 6 bases, with 11 bases between the two germline ends. Germline V gene lookup returns CDR1 KGHSH and CDR2 LQKENI. This CDR3 region has 14 residues. The CDR3, as DNA: TGTGCCAGCTCACCACAGTCAGGTCGGGATACGCAGTATTTT. It is translated as CASSPQSGRDTQYF.

V usage is TRBV6-1 and J usage is TRBJ2-5, with 8 nucleotides matching TRBD2. With V trimmed by 5 bases and J by 5 bases, 13 bases remained unmatched. CDR1 is MNHNS, CDR2 SASEGT, per germline. This CDR3 is 16 amino acids long. The CDR3 is CASSWRGTSGSETQYF. Here the CDR3 DNA reads TGTGCCAGCAGTTGGAGGGGGACTAGTGGGTCCGAGACCCAGTACTTC.

Many counts were recorded for this clonotype. V and J are TRBV14 and TRBJ2-1, with 13 nucleotides matching TRBD2. CDR3 length: 17 residues. Unmatched junction bases numbered 10, after V lost 2 bases and J lost 9 bases. Germline V CDR1 and CDR2: SGHDN, FVKESK. For the CDR3, the DNA is TGTGCCAGCAGCCAACTTACTAGCGGGAGGGCCCTCGGTGAGCAGTTCTTC. Its translation: CASSQLTSGRALGEQFF.

There are many counts of this clonotype. The CDR3 loop reads CAWTRAGFYNEQFF. CDR3 DNA: TGTGCCTGGACTCGGGCGGGGTTCTACAATGAGCAGTTCTTC. The chain employs TRBV30 and TRBJ2-1, with a weak D call TRBD2 (6 bases). The CDR3 contains 14 residues. Germline-derived CDR1 and CDR2 are GTSNPN and SVGIG (reference sequence). V lost 4 bases and J lost 3, with 13 bases in between.

This chain connects TRBV7-3 to TRBJ2-1, with D unclear. Germline-derived CDR1 and CDR2 are SGHTA and FQGTGA. Trimming removed 0 bases at V and 5 bases at J, with 8 bases between. The CDR3 is 14 amino acids. The CDR3 protein is CASSLTKQHNEQFF. The CDR3 DNA reads TGTGCCAGCAGCTTAACGAAACAGCACAATGAGCAGTTCTTC.

The genes are TRBV18 and TRBJ2-7; D gene ambiguous. Germline CDR1 reads KGHSH; CDR2 reads LQKENI. The CDR3 sequence is 13 residues long. Between the trimmed V and J ends, which lost 3 bases and 3 bases, there was a span of 9 bases. CDR3 protein: CASSPQAGYEQYV. In DNA form, the CDR3 reads TGTGCCAGCTCACCCCAAGCTGGCTACGAGCAGTACGTC.

This chain connects TRBV29-1 to TRBJ1-2; D is possibly TRBD1 (5 bases). CDR3 length: 11 residues. The V end was cut by 7 bases, the J end by 6 bases, with 12 bases between. CDR1 is SQVTM and CDR2 is ANQGSEA in the germline V gene. CDR3 amino acids: CSASGPHGYTF. CDR3 nucleotides: TGCAGCGCATCGGGACCCCATGGCTACACCTTC.

The gene calls are TRBV20-1 and TRBJ2-1; 12 nucleotides match TRBD2. J lost 3 bases, V lost 6 bases, and 9 bases had no gene match. Germline CDR1 reads DFQATT; CDR2 reads SNEGSKA (reference sequence). The CDR3 consists of 16 residues. In DNA, the CDR3 is TGCAGTGCCCTAGGACTAGCGGGAAACGTCTACAATGAGCAGTTCTTC. This gives the protein CSALGLAGNVYNEQFF.

V is TRBV29-1 and J is TRBJ2-1; 7 bases align to TRBD2. This CDR3 has 14 amino acids. The ends lost 1 base at V and 7 bases at J; junction bases unmatched: 7. Germline values: CDR1 SQVTM, CDR2 ANQGSEA. The CDR3, as DNA: TGCAGCGTTGAAGTGGGCGGGAGTGGGAATGAGCAGTTCTTC. This sequence encodes CSVEVGGSGNEQFF.

This clonotype was seen ten or more times. The J gene is TRBJ2-5, the V gene TRBV5-6; D remains ambiguous. The germline V gene has CDR1 SGHDT and CDR2 YYEEEE. This CDR3 has 13 amino acids. The V end was cut by 2 bases, the J end by 3 bases, with 8 bases between. The CDR3 region has the DNA TGTGCCAGCAGCTTTAGATTCGAAGAGACCCAGTACTTC. As protein: CASSFRFEETQYF.

This clonotype came up many times. The gene calls are TRBV5-1 and TRBJ2-1; TRBD2 agrees at 8 bases. CDR3 length: 15 residues. The junction had 4 bases not matched to a gene; V was cut back by 2 bases and J by 3 bases. CDR1 is SGHRS, CDR2 YFSETQ, per germline. The chain's CDR3 is CASSFNGRGYNEQFF. CDR3 in DNA: TGCGCCAGCAGCTTTAACGGGAGGGGCTACAATGAGCAGTTCTTC.

The rearrangement links TRBV20-1 to TRBJ2-3; tentative D call: TRBD2 (6 bases). The CDR3 totals 14 residues. The germline CDR1 and CDR2 sequences are DFQATT and SNEGSKA (reference sequence). V was pared by 0 bases and J by 9 bases, with 16 bases between. CDR3 coding DNA: TGCAGTGCTAGAGATCCCCTGGACTACTTAACGCAGTATTTT. This codes for CSARDPLDYLTQYF.

This clonotype was counted ten times or more. V and J are TRBV7-9 and TRBJ2-1, with D hard to call. Looked up from germline, CDR1 is SEHNR and CDR2 is FQNEAQ (reference sequence). CDR3 length: 13 amino acids. V was shortened by 1 base and J by 10 bases, with 11 bases between the two germline ends. The CDR3 loop reads CASSLDSTAEQFF. The CDR3 nucleotides read TGTGCCAGCAGCTTAGATTCGACCGCGGAGCAGTTCTTC.